The clone carrying this T cell receptor beta chain has just one count. TCRdb keeps only in-frame clones here, not all; method: immunoSEQ multiplex PCR. This table has fewer than 65,000 clones, almost 85% appearing once. The source of the sample is a study of blood T cell repertoires in COVID-19. In germline, CDR1 is MNHEY, CDR2 SVGEGT. The CDR3 is made up of 14 amino acids. The V end lost 5 bases, the J end lost 3 bases, and 14 bases lay between the germline ends. Sequenced input: peripheral blood. The TCR comes from a human donor in a cohort sampled during active COVID-19. The V gene is TRBV6-2 or TRBV6-3, the J gene TRBJ2-7, with a weak D call TRBD2 (5 bases). CDR3 amino acids: CASSKGGSNYEQYF. In DNA, the CDR3 is TGTGCCAGCAGTAAAGGCGGGTCTAACTACGAGCAGTACTTC.